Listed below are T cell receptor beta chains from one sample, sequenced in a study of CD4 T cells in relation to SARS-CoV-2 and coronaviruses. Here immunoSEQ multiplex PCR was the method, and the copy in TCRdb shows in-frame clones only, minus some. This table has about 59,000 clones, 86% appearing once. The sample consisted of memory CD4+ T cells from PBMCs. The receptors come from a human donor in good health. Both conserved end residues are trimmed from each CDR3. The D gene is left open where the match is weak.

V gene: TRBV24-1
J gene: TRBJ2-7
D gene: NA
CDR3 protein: ATPDFSSDPAYEQY

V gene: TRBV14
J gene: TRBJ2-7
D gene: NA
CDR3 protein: ASSQDFGGRRQY

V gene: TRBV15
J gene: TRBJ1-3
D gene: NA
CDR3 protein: ATSRDVAWSSGNTIY

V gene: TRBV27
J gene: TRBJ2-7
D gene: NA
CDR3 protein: ASSLILGEGAREQY

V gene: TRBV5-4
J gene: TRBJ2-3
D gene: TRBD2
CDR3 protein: ASSKTAGLRGDTQY

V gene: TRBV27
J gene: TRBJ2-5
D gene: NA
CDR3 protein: ASRGHLKETQY

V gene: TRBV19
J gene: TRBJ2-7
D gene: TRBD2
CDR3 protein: ASSTKPGLAGGRGKEQY

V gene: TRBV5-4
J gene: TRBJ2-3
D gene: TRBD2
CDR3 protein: ASRMGRAGGPDTQY

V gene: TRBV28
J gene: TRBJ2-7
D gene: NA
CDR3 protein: ATRGGLYEQY

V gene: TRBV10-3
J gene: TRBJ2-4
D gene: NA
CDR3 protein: AISEPHKNIQY

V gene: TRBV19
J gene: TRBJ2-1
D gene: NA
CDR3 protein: ASSKGGGTNEQF

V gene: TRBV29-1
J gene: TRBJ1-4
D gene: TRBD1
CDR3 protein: SGGSKQGVGEKLF

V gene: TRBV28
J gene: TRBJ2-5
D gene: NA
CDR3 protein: ASSLWAETQY

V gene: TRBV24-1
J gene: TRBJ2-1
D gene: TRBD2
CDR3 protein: ATSDLGLADNEQF

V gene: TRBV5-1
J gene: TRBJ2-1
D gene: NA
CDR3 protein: ASSLEGGRNEQF

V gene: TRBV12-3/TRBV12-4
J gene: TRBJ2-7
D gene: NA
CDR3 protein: ASSVRRGVEQY